A single sample gave rise to the 25 T cell receptor beta chains below, sequenced in a study of shared clonotypes between healthy human individuals. Data came from immunoSEQ multiplex PCR; TCRdb stores just in-frame clones and leaves some out. The data contain roughly 2.2 million clones, 85% to 95% of them seen just once; the ten biggest clones take up 0.39%. What was sequenced was naive CD4+ T cells from PBMCs. Subset of the sample: CD45RA+ positively selected. All receptors derive from a man between 18 and 29 years old in good health. Some clones in this sample may be carry-over from other donors' samples.

The rearrangement joins TRBV6-5 to TRBJ1-1; 9 bases agree with TRBD1. The length of the CDR3 is 12 residues. CDR1 and CDR2 from the germline V gene are MNHEY and SVGAGI. V lost 6 bases to trimming and J lost 10 bases; unmatched junction nucleotides: 6. The CDR3 loop reads CASRSTGGAAFF. CDR3 in DNA: TGTGCCAGCAGGTCTACAGGGGGCGCAGCTTTCTTT.

The rearrangement joins TRBV4-1 to TRBJ2-4; 7 positions match TRBD2. Per germline, CDR1 MGHRA and CDR2 YSYEKL. The CDR3 spans 16 residues. The J segment lost 6 bases and the V segment lost 7 bases, leaving 15 bases of the junction unmatched. This CDR3 is CASTTTSGVAGNIQYF. The CDR3 nucleotides are TGCGCCAGCACTACGACGAGCGGGGTTGCGGGAAACATTCAGTACTTC.

Of note for this clone: The same CDR3 is also encoded by other DNA sequences in this sample. The CDR3 loop is CASSLGLAGGSEQYF. The DNA for the CDR3 is TGCGCCAGCAGCTTGGGACTAGCGGGAGGGAGCGAGCAGTACTTC. The chain joins TRBV5-1 to TRBJ2-7; 14 bases match TRBD2. The CDR3 covers 15 residues. Losses at the gene ends were 0 bases for V and 6 bases for J; bases not matched to a gene: 2. Germline V gene lookup returns CDR1 SGHRS and CDR2 YFSETQ.

This chain connects TRBV18 to TRBJ1-2; D ambiguous. V lost 4 bases and J 0 bases, leaving 12 bases between the germline ends. The CDR3 loop spans 15 amino acids. Germline V lookup: CDR1 KGHSH, CDR2 LQKENI. CDR3 coding DNA: TGTGCCAGCTCACAAGATTCCCATACTAACTATGGCTACACCTTC. Amino acid sequence: CASSQDSHTNYGYTF.

Remarks on this clone: The same CDR3 is also encoded by other DNA sequences in this sample. The chain links TRBV29-1 to TRBJ1-3, with TRBD1 identical over 7 bases. Germline V gene data show CDR1 as SQVTM and CDR2 as ANQGSEA. The CDR3 has 12 residues. The J segment lost 7 bases and the V segment lost 2 bases, leaving 2 bases of the junction unmatched. The chain's CDR3 is CSVESGGNTIYF. The CDR3 bases are TGCAGCGTTGAATCAGGGGGGAACACCATATATTTT.

The CDR3 DNA reads as TGTGCCAGCAGCTTAACTACCCCCTACAATGAGCAGTTCTTC. The encoded protein is CASSLTTPYNEQFF. This chain connects TRBV7-2 to TRBJ2-1; D remains unclear. The germline CDR1 and CDR2 sequences are SGHTA and FQGNSA. There are 14 residues in the CDR3. Between the trimmed V and J ends, which lost 2 bases and 2 bases, there was a span of 7 bases.

This clone was detected a few times. This chain uses TRBV9 with TRBJ2-2; D possibly uses TRBD1 or TRBD2 (5 bases each). V was clipped by 3 bases and J by 5 bases, with 11 bases between them. The CDR3 covers 14 residues. CDR1 and CDR2 (germline): SGDLS, YYNGEE. The DNA of the CDR3 is TGTGCCAGCAGCGACCTCGGGGCTACCGGGGAGCTGTTTTTT. Translating gives CASSDLGATGELFF.

V usage is TRBV6-5 and J usage is TRBJ2-1, with a tentative D call TRBD2 (5 bases). The CDR3 has 15 amino acids. V lost 7 bases to trimming and J lost 0 bases, with 13 bases between them. CDR1 and CDR2 from the germline V gene are MNHEY and SVGAGI. The CDR3 DNA reads TGTGCCAGCACCCGGAGCGGAAGCTCCTACAATGAGCAGTTCTTC. Translated, it gives CASTRSGSSYNEQFF.

The count of this clone is one. The chain couples TRBV11-3 to TRBJ2-1, with no clear D. With 0 bases removed from V and 9 bases from J, the gap between germline ends came to 9 bases. Germline loops: CDR1 SGHNT, CDR2 YENEEA. CDR3 length: 13 residues. The DNA of the CDR3 is TGTGCCAGCAGCTTAGACTCCCAGACTGAGCAGTTCTTC. It translates to CASSLDSQTEQFF.

This clone came up once. Here the CDR3 reads CASRDYGDTQYF. CDR3 coding DNA: TGTGCCAGTAGGGACTATGGGGATACGCAGTATTTT. The rearrangement joins TRBV19 to TRBJ2-3; D possibly corresponds to TRBD2 (6 bases). Trimming removed 6 bases from V and 6 bases from J, with 10 bases in between. The CDR3 consists of 12 residues. From germline, CDR1 is LNHDA and CDR2 SQIVND (reference sequence).

On this clone itself: This sample also contains other DNA sequences that code for the same CDR3. This chain uses TRBV5-4 with TRBJ2-1; 9 nucleotides line up with TRBD2. This CDR3 comprises 15 residues. V trimming: 3 bases; J trimming: 0 bases; junction bases outside the gene matches: 1. CDR1 and CDR2 from the germline V gene are SGHNT and YYREEE (reference sequence). CDR3 residues: CASSSTSGSYNEQFF. In nucleotides, the CDR3 is TGTGCCAGCAGCTCGACTAGCGGCTCCTACAATGAGCAGTTCTTC.

With regard to this clone: This sample also contains other DNA sequences that code for the same CDR3. J is TRBJ2-3 and V is TRBV5-1, with 9 bases aligning to TRBD1. V lost 3 bases to trimming and J lost 1 base; unmatched junction nucleotides: 3. Germline V CDR1 and CDR2: SGHRS, YFSETQ. This CDR3 contains 15 residues. The chain's CDR3 is CASSSQGAGTDTQYF. The CDR3 DNA reads as TGCGCCAGCAGCTCACAGGGGGCTGGCACAGATACGCAGTATTTT.

The J gene is TRBJ1-2, the V gene TRBV28; D uncertain. The CDR3 is 12 residues long. Germline V gene lookup returns CDR1 MDHEN and CDR2 SYDVKM. The germline V and J ends were trimmed by 4 bases and 3 bases, with 6 bases remaining between them. The DNA of the CDR3 is TGTGCCAGCAGTTACCCAGACTATGGCTACACCTTC. This codes for CASSYPDYGYTF.

The rearrangement links TRBV25-1 to TRBJ2-7; 11 positions match TRBD2. After removal of 2 bases from V and 5 bases from J, the junction contained 5 bases not matched to a gene. CDR1 MGHDK and CDR2 SYGVNS come from the germline V gene. This CDR3 region has 15 residues. CDR3 in DNA: TGTGCCAGCAGTGAAACTAGCGGGAGTGGGGACGAGCAGTACTTC. Amino acid sequence: CASSETSGSGDEQYF.

The V call is TRBV27, the J call TRBJ2-1; 13 bases agree with TRBD2. Losses at the gene ends were 4 bases for V and 4 bases for J; bases not matched to a gene: 7. Germline CDR1 is MNHEY and CDR2 is SMNVEV (reference sequence). The length of the CDR3 is 17 residues. The CDR3 region has the DNA TGTGCCAGCAGTTCCCGGACTAGCGGGAGAGAATACAATGAGCAGTTCTTC. It translates to CASSSRTSGREYNEQFF.

The CDR3 DNA sequence: TGCGCCAGCGGGTTATCCTGGGGACTGTCCTACAATGAGCAGTTCTTC. Its translation: CASGLSWGLSYNEQFF. The chain uses TRBV5-1 and TRBJ2-1, with a weak D call TRBD2 (6 bases). V was cut by 7 bases and J by 1 base, with 18 bases left in between. Germline V gives CDR1 SGHRS, CDR2 YFSETQ. The CDR3 consists of 16 residues.

J is TRBJ2-6 and V is TRBV7-2; D remains ambiguous. Trimming stripped 2 bases from V and 2 bases from J, with 4 bases between. The CDR3 sequence is 14 residues long. Germline-derived CDR1 and CDR2 are SGHTA and FQGNSA. CDR3 nucleotide sequence: TGTGCCAGCAGCTTAATAGCTGGGGCCAACGTCCTGACTTTC. Protein sequence: CASSLIAGANVLTF.

This clone showed up just once. The rearrangement joins TRBV18 to TRBJ1-1; D is undetermined. Trimming left V 3 bases short and J 2 bases short, with 19 bases between. CDR1 is KGHSH, CDR2 LQKENI, per germline. The CDR3 spans 17 residues. The CDR3 is CASSPNSRVDVNTEAFF. The CDR3 nucleotides are TGTGCCAGCTCACCCAACAGTCGGGTAGACGTTAACACTGAAGCTTTCTTT.

The chain carries TRBV4-1 and TRBJ2-7; the D is unclear. The V and J ends lost 1 base and 3 bases respectively, with 19 bases between them. The V gene's germline CDR1 is MGHRA and CDR2 YSYEKL. The CDR3 runs to 17 residues. The chain's CDR3 is CASSQVGGARANYEQYF. CDR3 nucleotide sequence: TGCGCCAGCAGCCAAGTAGGTGGAGCTAGGGCCAACTACGAGCAGTACTTC.

As to this clone: Other DNA sequences in this specimen translate into the identical CDR3. This chain connects TRBV11-2 to TRBJ2-3, with 10 bases fitting TRBD2. The CDR3 extends over 16 amino acids. V shed 1 base, J shed 2 bases, and the junction held 3 bases outside the gene matches. In germline, CDR1 is SGHAT, CDR2 FQNNGV. The CDR3 DNA reads as TGTGCCAGCAGCTTAGGTCTAGCGGGAGCCACAGATACGCAGTATTTT. Translation gives CASSLGLAGATDTQYF.

CDR3 nucleotides: TGTGCCACCAGCAGAGTTCTGGAGCGACAGGGGAGGTGGGAGACCCAGTACTTC. Translated: CATSRVLERQGRWETQYF. This chain joins TRBV15 and TRBJ2-5; the match to TRBD1 covers 8 bases. The V gene's germline CDR1 is LNHNV and CDR2 YYDKDF (reference sequence). CDR3 length: 18 amino acids. V was clipped by 1 base and J by 5 bases; unmatched bases: 15. The full variable domain, completed using reference TRBV15 and TRBJ2-5, is DAMVIQNPRYQVTQFGKPVTLSCSQTLNHNVMYWYQQKSSQAPKLLFHYYDKDFNNEADTPDNFQSRRPNTSFCFLDIRSPGLGDTAMYLCATSRVLERQGRWETQYFGPGTRLLVL.

The chain couples TRBV2 to TRBJ2-1; a possible D gene is TRBD2 (5 bases). V was cut by 5 bases and J by 16 bases, with 18 bases left in between. This CDR3 region has 12 residues. CDR1 SNHLY and CDR2 FYNNEI come from the germline V gene. CDR3 region: CASSPRALGSFF. CDR3 in DNA: TGTGCCAGCAGTCCCCGGGCTCTGGGGAGCTTCTTC.

The chain links TRBV4-2 to TRBJ2-2; 9 bases map to TRBD2. V was clipped by 0 bases and J by 5 bases; unmatched bases: 7. The CDR3 covers 17 residues. Germline V gives CDR1 LGHNA, CDR2 YNFKEQ. The CDR3 DNA sequence: TGTGCCAGCAGCCAAGATTCGGCGGGAGGGGAAACCGGGGAGCTGTTTTTT. This sequence encodes CASSQDSAGGETGELFF.

With respect to this clone: The same CDR3 arises from other DNA sequences in this sample as well. For the CDR3, the DNA is TGCGCCAGCAGTCGGGACACATCTAATGAAAAACTGTTTTTT. It encodes CASSRDTSNEKLFF. This chain links TRBV5-1 with TRBJ1-4; TRBD1 might be the D (6 bases). Germline V lookup: CDR1 SGHRS, CDR2 YFSETQ. The V and J ends lost 5 bases and 3 bases respectively, with 11 bases between them. The CDR3 covers 14 residues.

The V call is TRBV27, the J call TRBJ2-7; D not resolved. CDR3 size: 11 residues. The germline V and J ends were trimmed by 11 bases and 2 bases, with 10 bases remaining between them. Germline values: CDR1 MNHEY, CDR2 SMNVEV (reference sequence). The CDR3 DNA sequence: TGTGCCTCATGGGTTACCTACGAGCAGTACTTC. Protein product: CASWVTYEQYF.